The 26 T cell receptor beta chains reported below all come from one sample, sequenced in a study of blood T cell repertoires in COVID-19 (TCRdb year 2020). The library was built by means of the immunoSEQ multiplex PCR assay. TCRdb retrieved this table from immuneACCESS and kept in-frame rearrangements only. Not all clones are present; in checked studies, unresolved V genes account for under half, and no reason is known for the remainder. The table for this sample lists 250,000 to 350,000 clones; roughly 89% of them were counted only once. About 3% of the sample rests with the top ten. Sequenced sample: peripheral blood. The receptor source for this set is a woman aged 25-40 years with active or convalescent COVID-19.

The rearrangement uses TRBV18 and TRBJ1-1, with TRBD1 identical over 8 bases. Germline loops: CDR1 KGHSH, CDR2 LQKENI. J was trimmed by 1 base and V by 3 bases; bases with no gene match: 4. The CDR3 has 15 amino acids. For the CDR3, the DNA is TGTGCCAGCTCACCGGTAACAGGGGGGAACACTGAAGCTTTCTTT. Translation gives CASSPVTGGNTEAFF.

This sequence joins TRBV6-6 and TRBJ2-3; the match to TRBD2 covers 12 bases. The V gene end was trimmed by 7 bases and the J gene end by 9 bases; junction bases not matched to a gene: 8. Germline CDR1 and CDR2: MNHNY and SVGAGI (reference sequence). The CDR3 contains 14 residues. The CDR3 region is CASTPGLAGATQYF. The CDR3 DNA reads TGTGCCAGCACCCCGGGACTAGCGGGCGCGACGCAGTATTTT.

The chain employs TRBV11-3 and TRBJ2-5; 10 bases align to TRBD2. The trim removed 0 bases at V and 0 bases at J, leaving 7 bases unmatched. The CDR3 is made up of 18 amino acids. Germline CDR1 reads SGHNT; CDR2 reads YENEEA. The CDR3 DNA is TGTGCCAGCAGCTTAGATAAGGTAGCGGGGGGTTACCAAGAGACCCAGTACTTC. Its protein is CASSLDKVAGGYQETQYF.

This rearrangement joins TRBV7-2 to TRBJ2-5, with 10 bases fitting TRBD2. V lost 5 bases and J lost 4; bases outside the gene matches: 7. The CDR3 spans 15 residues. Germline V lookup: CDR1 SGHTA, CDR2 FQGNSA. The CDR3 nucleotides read TGTGCCAGCAGCCGCCCTAGCGGGGGAGGAGAGACCCAGTACTTC. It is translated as CASSRPSGGGETQYF.

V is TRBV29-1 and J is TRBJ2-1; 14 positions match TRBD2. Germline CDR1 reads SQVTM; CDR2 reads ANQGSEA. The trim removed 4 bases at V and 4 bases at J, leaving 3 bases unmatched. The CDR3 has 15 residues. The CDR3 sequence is CSVGRTSGGYNEQFF. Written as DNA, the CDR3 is TGCAGCGTTGGTCGGACTAGCGGGGGGTACAATGAGCAGTTCTTC.

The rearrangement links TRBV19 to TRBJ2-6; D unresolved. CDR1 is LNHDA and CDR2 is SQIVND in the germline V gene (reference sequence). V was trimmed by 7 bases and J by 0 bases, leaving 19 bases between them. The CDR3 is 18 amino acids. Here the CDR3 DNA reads TGTGCCAGTACTCCCCTAAACCTCGCAAGCTCTGGGGCCAACGTCCTGACTTTC. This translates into CASTPLNLASSGANVLTF.

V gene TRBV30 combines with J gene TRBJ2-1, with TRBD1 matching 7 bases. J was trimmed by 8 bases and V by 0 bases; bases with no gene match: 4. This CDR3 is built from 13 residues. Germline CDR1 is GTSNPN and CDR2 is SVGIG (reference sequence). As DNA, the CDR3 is TGTGCCTGGAGTGTAGGGGGCGCGGATGAGCAGTTCTTC. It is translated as CAWSVGGADEQFF.

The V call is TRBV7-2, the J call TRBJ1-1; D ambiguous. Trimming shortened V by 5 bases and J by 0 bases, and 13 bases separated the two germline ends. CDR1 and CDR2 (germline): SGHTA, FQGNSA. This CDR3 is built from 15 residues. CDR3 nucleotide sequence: TGTGCCAGCAGCCTCGTGAGGGCCATGAACACTGAAGCTTTCTTT. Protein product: CASSLVRAMNTEAFF.

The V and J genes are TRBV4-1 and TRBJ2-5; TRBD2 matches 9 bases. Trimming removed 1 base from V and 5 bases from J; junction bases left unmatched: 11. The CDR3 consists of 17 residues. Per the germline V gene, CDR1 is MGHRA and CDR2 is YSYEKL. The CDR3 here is CASSQGIAGVLRETQYF. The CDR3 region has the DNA TGCGCCAGCAGCCAAGGGATAGCGGGGGTACTTCGGGAGACCCAGTACTTC.

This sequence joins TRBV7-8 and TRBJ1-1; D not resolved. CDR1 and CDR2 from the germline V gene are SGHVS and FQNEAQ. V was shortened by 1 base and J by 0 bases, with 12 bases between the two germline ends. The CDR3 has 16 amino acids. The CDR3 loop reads CASSLGGLALNTEAFF. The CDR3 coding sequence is TGTGCCAGCAGCTTAGGAGGGTTGGCACTGAACACTGAAGCTTTCTTT.

The CDR3 protein is CASSKRGQGADTQYF. As DNA, the CDR3 is TGTGCCAGCAGCAAAAGGGGACAGGGCGCAGATACGCAGTATTTT. The chain uses TRBV3-1 (or the pseudogene TRBV3-2) and TRBJ2-3; the match to TRBD1 covers 9 bases. The CDR3 covers 15 residues. The germline gives CDR1 LGHDT, CDR2 YNNKEL (reference sequence). J was trimmed by 4 bases and V by 5 bases; bases with no gene match: 7.

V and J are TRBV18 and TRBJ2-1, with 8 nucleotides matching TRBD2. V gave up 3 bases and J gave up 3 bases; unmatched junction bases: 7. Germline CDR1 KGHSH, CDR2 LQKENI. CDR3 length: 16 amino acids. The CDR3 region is CASSPKAGTSYNEQFF. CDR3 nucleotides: TGTGCCAGCTCACCGAAAGCCGGGACTAGCTACAATGAGCAGTTCTTC.

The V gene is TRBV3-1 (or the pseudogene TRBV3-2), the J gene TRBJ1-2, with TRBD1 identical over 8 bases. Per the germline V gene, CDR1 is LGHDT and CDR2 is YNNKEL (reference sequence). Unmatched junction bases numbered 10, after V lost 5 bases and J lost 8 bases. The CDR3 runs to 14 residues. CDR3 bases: TGTGCCAGCAGCTACAGGGGGGGTTATGGCGGCTACACCTTC. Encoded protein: CASSYRGGYGGYTF.

The CDR3: CASGPGLAGAIRFF. As DNA, the CDR3 is TGTGCCAGCGGGCCGGGACTAGCGGGGGCAATACGGTTCTTC. V gene TRBV9 combines with J gene TRBJ2-1, with 14 bases identical to TRBD2. Germline values: CDR1 SGDLS, CDR2 YYNGEE. V shed 7 bases, J shed 15 bases, and the junction held 12 bases outside the gene matches. The CDR3 covers 14 residues.

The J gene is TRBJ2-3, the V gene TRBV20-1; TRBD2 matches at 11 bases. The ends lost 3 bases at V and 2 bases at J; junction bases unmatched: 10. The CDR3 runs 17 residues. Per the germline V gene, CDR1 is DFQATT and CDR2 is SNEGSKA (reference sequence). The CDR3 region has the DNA TGCAGTGCTAGTTCTGGAGGACTAGCGGGTCCCACAGATACGCAGTATTTT. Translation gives CSASSGGLAGPTDTQYF.

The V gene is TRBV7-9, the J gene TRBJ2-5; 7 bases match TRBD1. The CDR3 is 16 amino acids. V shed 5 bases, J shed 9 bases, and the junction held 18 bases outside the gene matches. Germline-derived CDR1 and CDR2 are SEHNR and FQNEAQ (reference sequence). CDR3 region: CASSQIWDSQERAQYF. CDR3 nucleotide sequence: TGTGCCAGCAGCCAAATTTGGGACAGTCAAGAGAGGGCCCAGTACTTC.

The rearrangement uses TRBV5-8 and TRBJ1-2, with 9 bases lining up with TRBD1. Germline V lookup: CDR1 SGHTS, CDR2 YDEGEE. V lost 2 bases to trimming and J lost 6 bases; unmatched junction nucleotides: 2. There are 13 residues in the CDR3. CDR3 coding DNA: TGTGCCAGCAGCTTCGACAGGGGGAATGGCTACACCTTC. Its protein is CASSFDRGNGYTF.

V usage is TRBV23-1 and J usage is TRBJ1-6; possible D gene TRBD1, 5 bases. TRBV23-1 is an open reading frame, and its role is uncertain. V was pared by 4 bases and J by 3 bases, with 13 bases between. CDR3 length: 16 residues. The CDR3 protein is CASSRIGGYYNSPLHF. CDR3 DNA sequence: TGCGCCAGCAGTCGCATCGGGGGTTACTATAATTCACCCCTCCACTTT.

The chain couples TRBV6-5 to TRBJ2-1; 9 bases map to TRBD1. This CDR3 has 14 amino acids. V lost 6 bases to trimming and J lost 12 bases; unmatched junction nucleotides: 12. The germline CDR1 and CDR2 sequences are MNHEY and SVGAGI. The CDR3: CASRLSHRGQGQFF. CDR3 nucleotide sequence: TGTGCCAGCAGATTATCCCACAGGGGGCAGGGGCAGTTCTTC.

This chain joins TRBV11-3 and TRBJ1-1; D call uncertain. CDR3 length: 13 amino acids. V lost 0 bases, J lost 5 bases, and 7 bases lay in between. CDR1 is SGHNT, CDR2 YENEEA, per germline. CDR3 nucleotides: TGTGCCAGCAGCTTAGAAAAGGAGACTGAAGCTTTCTTT. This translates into CASSLEKETEAFF.

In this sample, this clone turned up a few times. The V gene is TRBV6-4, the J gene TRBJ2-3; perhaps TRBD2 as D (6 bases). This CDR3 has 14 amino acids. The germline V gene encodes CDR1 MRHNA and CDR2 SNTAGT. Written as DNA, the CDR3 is TGTGCTCCTAAGGCGGGGACTTTATCCGATACGCAGTATTTT. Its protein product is CAPKAGTLSDTQYF.

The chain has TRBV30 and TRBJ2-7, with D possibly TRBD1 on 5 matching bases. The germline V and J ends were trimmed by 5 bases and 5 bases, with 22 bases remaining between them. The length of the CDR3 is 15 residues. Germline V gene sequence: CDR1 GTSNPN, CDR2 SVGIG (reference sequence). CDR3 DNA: TGTGCCTGGTCCCTTACCTACCAGGGTGTTCACGAGCAGTACTTC. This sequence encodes CAWSLTYQGVHEQYF.

The CDR3 protein is CASSDRRGYTF. Written as DNA, the CDR3 is TGTGCCAGCTCGGACAGGCGCGGCTACACCTTC. The rearrangement links TRBV6-5 to TRBJ1-2, with 7 bases aligning to TRBD1. Per germline, CDR1 MNHEY and CDR2 SVGAGI. The CDR3 contains 11 residues. The J segment lost 8 bases and the V segment lost 8 bases, leaving 5 bases of the junction unmatched.

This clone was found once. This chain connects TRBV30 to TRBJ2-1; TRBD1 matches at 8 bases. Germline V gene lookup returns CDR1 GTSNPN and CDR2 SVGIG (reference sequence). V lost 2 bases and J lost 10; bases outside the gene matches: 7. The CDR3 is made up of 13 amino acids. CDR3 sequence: CAWSTGQVGEQFF. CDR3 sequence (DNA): TGTGCCTGGAGTACGGGACAGGTTGGCGAGCAGTTCTTC.

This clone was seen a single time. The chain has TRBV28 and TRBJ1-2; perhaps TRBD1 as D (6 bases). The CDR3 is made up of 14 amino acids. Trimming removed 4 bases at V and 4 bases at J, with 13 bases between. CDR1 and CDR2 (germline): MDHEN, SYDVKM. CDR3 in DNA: TGTGCCAGCAGTTCCGGACAGCTCAGCTATGGCTACACCTTC. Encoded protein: CASSSGQLSYGYTF.

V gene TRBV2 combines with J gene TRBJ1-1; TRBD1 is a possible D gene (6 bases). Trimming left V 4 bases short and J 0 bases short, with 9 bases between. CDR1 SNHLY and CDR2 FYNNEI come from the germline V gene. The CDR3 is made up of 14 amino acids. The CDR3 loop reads CASSVTGLNTEAFF. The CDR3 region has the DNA TGTGCCAGCAGTGTTACAGGGTTGAACACTGAAGCTTTCTTT.